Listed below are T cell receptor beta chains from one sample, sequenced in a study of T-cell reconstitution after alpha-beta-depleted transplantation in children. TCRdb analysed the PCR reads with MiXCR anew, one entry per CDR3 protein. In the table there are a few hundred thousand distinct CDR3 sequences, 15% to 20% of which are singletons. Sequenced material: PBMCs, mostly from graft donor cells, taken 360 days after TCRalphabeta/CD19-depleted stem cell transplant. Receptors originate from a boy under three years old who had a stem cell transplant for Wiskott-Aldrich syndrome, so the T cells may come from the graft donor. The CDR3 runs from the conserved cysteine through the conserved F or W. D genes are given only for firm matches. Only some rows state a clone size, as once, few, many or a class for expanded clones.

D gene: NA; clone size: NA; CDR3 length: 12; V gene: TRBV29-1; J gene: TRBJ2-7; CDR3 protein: CSAGPRYYEQYF; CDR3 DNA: TGCAGCGCCGGACCGCGCTACTACGAGCAGTACTTC
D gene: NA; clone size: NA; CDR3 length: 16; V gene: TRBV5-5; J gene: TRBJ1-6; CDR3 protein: CASNLLGGSVGSPLHF; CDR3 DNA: TGTGCCAGCAACTTATTGGGAGGGTCCGTTGGTTCACCCCTCCACTTT
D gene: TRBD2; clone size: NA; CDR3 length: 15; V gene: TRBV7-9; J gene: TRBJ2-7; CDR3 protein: CASSLGTTIPYEQYF; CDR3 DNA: TGTGCCAGCAGCTTGGGGACTACCATCCCCTACGAGCAGTACTTC
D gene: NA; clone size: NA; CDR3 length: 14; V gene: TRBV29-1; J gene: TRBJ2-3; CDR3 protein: CSVVGVADTDTQYF; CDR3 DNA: TGCAGCGTTGTTGGCGTGGCAGACACAGATACGCAGTATTTT
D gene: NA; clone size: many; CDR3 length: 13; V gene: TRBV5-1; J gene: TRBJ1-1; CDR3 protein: CASSAQTNTEAFF; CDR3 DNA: TGCGCCAGCAGCGCTCAGACGAACACTGAAGCTTTCTTT
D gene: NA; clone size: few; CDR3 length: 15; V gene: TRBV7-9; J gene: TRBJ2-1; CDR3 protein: CASSSGRKGLGEQFF; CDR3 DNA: TGTGCCAGCAGCTCAGGACGGAAAGGCCTAGGGGAGCAGTTCTTC
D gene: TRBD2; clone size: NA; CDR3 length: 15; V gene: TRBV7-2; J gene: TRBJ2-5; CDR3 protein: CASSAGLAGTQTQYF; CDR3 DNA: TGTGCCAGCAGCGCGGGACTAGCGGGGACTCAGACCCAGTACTTC
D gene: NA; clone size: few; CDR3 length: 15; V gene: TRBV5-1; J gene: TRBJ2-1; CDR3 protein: CASSLDGDSYNEQFF; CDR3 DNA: TGCGCCAGCAGCCTGGATGGGGACTCCTACAATGAGCAGTTCTTC
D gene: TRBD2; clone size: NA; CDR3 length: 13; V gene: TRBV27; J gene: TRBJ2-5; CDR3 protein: CASSGLGQETQYF; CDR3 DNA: TGTGCCAGCAGTGGACTAGGACAAGAGACCCAGTACTTC
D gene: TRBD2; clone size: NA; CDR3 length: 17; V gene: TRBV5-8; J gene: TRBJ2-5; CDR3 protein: CASSPIQTSGSRKTQYF; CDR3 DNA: TGTGCCAGCAGCCCAATCCAGACTAGCGGGAGTCGAAAGACCCAGTACTTC
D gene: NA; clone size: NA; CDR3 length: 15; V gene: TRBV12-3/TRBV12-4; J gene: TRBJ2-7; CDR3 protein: CASSLGRVTSYEQYF; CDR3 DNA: TGTGCCAGCAGCTTGGGGCGGGTTACCTCCTACGAGCAGTACTTC
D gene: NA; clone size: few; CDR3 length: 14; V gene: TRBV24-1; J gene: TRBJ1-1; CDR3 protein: CATSELGTVTEAFF; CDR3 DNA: TGTGCCACCAGTGAACTCGGGACGGTCACTGAAGCTTTCTTT
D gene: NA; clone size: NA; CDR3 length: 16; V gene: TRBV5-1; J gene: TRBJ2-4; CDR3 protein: CASSLEGLGAKNTQYF; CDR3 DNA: TGCGCCAGCAGCTTGGAGGGGTTGGGAGCCAAAAACACTCAGTACTTC
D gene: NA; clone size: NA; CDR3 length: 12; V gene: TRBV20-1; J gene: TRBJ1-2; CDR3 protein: CSAGEMRYGYTF; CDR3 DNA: TGCAGTGCTGGAGAGATGAGATATGGCTACACCTTC
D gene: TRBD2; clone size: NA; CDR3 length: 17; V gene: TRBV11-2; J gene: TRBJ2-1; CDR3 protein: CASSPRTSGSTYNEQFF; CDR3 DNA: TGTGCCAGCAGCCCCCGGACTAGCGGGAGTACCTACAATGAGCAGTTCTTC
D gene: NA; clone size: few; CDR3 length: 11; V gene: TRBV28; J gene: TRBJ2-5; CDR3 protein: CASSLGLPQYF; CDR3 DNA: TGTGCCAGCAGTTTGGGTCTGCCCCAGTACTTC
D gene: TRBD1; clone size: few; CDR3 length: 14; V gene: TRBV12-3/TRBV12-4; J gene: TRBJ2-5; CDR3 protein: CASRLTGVSETQYF; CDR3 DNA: TGTGCCAGCAGACTGACAGGGGTTTCAGAGACCCAGTACTTC
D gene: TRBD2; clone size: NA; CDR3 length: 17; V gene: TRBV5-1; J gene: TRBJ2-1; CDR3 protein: CASSLGLAGGIYNEQFF; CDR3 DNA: TGCGCCAGCAGCTTGGGGCTAGCGGGGGGTATATACAATGAGCAGTTCTTC
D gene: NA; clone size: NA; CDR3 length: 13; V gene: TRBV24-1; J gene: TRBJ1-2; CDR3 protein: CATSARANYGYTF; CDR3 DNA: TGTGCCACCAGTGCTAGGGCTAACTATGGCTACACCTTC
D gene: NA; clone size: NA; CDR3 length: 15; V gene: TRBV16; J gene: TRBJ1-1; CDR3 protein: CASSQFRADMLKTFF; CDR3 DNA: TGTGCCAGCAGCCAATTTCGGGCAGATATGTTAAAGACTTTCTTT
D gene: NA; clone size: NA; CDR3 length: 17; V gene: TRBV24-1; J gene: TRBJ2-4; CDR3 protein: CATSDSRHGEAKNIQYF; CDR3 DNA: TGTGCCACCAGTGATTCCCGACATGGTGAAGCCAAAAACATTCAGTACTTC
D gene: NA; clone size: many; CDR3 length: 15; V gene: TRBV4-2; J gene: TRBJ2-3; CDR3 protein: CASSQVSLGGDTQYF; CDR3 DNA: TGTGCCAGCAGCCAAGTCTCCCTAGGGGGTGATACGCAGTATTTT
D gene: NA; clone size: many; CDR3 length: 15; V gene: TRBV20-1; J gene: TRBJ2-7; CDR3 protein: CSARDFRVGAHEQYF; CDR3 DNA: TGCAGTGCTAGAGATTTTAGGGTAGGGGCTCACGAGCAGTACTTC
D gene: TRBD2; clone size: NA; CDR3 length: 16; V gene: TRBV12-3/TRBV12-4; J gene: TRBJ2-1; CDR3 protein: CASSLAQAGGYNEQFF; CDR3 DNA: TGTGCCAGCAGTTTAGCGCAAGCGGGGGGTTACAATGAGCAGTTCTTC
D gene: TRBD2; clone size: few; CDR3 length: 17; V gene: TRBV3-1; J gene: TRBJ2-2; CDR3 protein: CASSQHGTRRNTGELFF; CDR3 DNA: TGTGCCAGCAGCCAACACGGGACTAGGAGGAACACCGGGGAGCTGTTTTTT
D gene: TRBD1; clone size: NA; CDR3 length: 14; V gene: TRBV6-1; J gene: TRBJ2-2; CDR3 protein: CASSVDRAAGELFF; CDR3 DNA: TGTGCCAGCAGTGTGGACAGGGCGGCCGGGGAGCTGTTTTTT
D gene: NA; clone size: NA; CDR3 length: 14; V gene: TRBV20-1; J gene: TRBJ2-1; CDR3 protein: CSTPGAAPYNEQFF; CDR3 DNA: TGCAGTACCCCTGGGGCGGCCCCCTACAATGAGCAGTTCTTC
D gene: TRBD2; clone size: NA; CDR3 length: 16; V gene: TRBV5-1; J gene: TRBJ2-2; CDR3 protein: CASSLGKLAGTGELFF; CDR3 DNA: TGCGCCAGCAGCTTGGGGAAACTAGCGGGCACCGGGGAGCTGTTTTTT
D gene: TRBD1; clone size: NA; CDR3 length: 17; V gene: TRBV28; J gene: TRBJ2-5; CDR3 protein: CASSKRTGRLFQETQYF; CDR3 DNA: TGTGCCAGCAGTAAACGGACAGGGAGATTGTTTCAAGAGACCCAGTACTTC
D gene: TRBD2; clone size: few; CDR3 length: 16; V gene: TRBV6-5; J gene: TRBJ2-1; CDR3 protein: CASSYWGTGRGNEQFF; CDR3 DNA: TGTGCCAGCAGTTACTGGGGTACCGGGAGGGGGAATGAGCAGTTCTTC
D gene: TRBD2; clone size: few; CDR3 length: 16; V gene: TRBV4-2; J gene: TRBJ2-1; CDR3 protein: CASSQTRDYLYNEQFF; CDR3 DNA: TGTGCCAGCAGCCAAACCCGGGACTACCTCTACAATGAGCAGTTCTTC
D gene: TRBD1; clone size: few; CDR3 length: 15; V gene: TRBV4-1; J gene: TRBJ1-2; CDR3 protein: CASSQTTGGPYGYTF; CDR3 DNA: TGCGCCAGCAGCCAAACTACAGGGGGCCCGTATGGCTACACCTTC
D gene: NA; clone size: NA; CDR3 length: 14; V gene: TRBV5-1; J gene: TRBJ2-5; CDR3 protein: CASSGDRYQETQYF; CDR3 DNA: TGCGCCAGCAGCGGCGACAGGTACCAAGAGACCCAGTACTTC
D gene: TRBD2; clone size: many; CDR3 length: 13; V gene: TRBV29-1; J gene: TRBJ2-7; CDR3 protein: CSVRAGVGYEQYF; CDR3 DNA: TGCAGCGTGAGAGCGGGAGTTGGATACGAGCAGTACTTC
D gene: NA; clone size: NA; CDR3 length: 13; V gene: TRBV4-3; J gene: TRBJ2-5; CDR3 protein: CASSQNVQETQYF; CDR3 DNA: TGCGCCAGCAGCCAGAACGTCCAAGAGACCCAGTACTTC
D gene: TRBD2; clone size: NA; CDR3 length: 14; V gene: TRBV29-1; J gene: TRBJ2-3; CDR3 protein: CSVTSGSHTDTQYF; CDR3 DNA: TGCAGCGTGACTAGCGGCTCCCACACAGATACGCAGTATTTT
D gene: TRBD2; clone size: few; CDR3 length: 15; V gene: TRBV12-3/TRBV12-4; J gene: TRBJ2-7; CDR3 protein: CASSQPGLGVVEQYF; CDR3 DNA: TGTGCCAGCAGCCAACCGGGACTAGGCGTTGTCGAGCAGTACTTC